This T cell receptor (beta chain) derives from a study of T cells in women clearing cervical HPV infection (dated by TCRdb to between 2018 and 2020). With respect to the entire study: The cases were over 20 women with histologically confirmed HPV16-related CIN3 or worse, and 2 of these cases were invasive cancers. The 25 controls were women who cleared a single incident HPV16 infection within 12 months without developing precancer or cancer. Case blood was taken at the visit when the lesion was first identified, whereas control blood was taken when infection was no longer detected. For cases, a median interval of about 140 days, with an interquartile range of 90 to 200 days, was observed between lesion detection and blood sampling. Since HLA typing was available for only a few women, HLA type could not be ruled out as a confounder. This exploratory proof-of-principle case-control study, nested within the Guanacaste HPV Natural History Study in Costa Rica, compared TCR repertoires among women with different cervical HPV16 outcomes. Cases and controls were matched on year of sample collection and on age within five years. A median age of approximately 32 years was observed in cases versus roughly 38 in controls, and no significant differences in baseline characteristics were found. The parent cohort enrolled about 9,700 women aged 18 or older in Guanacaste, Costa Rica, in about 1993 to 1994 and followed the women for less than nine years. Five blinded duplicates per group were added as quality controls, so that 60 or so samples were obtained: 50 or so participants and 10 replicates.

Measured from the cysteine to the phenylalanine, the CDR3 is 16 residues long. Only the CDR3 bases that were read are kept: 39 of them, in frame from base 1. CDR1 and CDR2, looked up from the germline V gene (reference sequence), are LNHDA and SQIVND. V loses 6 bases at its end and J loses 4 bases; junction bases beyond the gene matches: 13. Every participant had a single incident cervical HPV16 infection, and women with prevalent HPV16 infections were excluded. Cervical HPV DNA was detected with MY09/MY11 PCR, and genotyping was done with dot-blot hybridization. Approximately 16 mL of heparinized blood were centrifuged, and the buffy coat was split into aliquots, frozen at -30 degrees C, and then kept at -80 degrees C. QIAGEN kits were used to extract genomic DNA from the buffy coat specimens. The study at large found these results: TRBV6-7 relative abundance was lower in cases than in controls (around 0.11% versus 0.16%; Bonferroni P = 0.0008). Because T-cell numbers per sample were unknown, differences in richness could reflect varying T-cell content rather than repertoire biology. TCR repertoire richness was significantly higher in CIN3+ cases than in controls across sequencing depths, while evenness did not differ. The cross-sectional design could not show whether the associations came before the infection or were a result of it, and neither effector/memory subsets nor HPV-specific T cells were isolated. Random forest classifiers combining richness and V gene abundances distinguished cases from controls with an estimated AUC of roughly 0.8.

TCR beta CDR3 regions were amplified by multiplex PCR from an average of around 1,200 ng genomic DNA per sample using the immunoSEQ assay. Primer bias was corrected in the assay by using a complete synthetic TCR repertoire to establish an amplification baseline. The amplicons were sequenced on the Illumina platform. Per the original workflow: Error correction of the sequences involved clustering with frequency ratios plus a modified nearest-neighbor algorithm, after which the sequences were analyzed in the immunoSEQ Analyzer using IMGT gene definitions. TCR richness and evenness were averaged over 20 rarefaction repeats at each rarefaction depth, excluding samples with fewer sequences than the depth. Wilcoxon rank sum tests with FDR correction were used to compare V, D and J gene relative abundances between the groups. In the blinded duplicates, the intraclass correlation was approximately 96% for TCR richness and averaged about 80% across fewer than 80 gene segments. This is the immuneACCESS table as TCRdb keeps it, with only in-frame sequences that have V and J called. A part of the clones is gone; compared with another copy, unresolved V genes explain less than half, and the rest is unexplained. V and J calls and clone size are copied from that table; D and trimming were computed from the DNA. The sample's table lists a count of over 45,000 clones. The ten biggest clones cover around 1.5% of the sample.

On this clone itself: Its antigen is unknown. The CDR3 end falls 3 residues outside the read, so it is completed with the germline J gene.

This TCR came from a woman aged 18-70 years with a cervical HPV16 infection that either progressed to CIN3+ or cleared (not recorded which). The sequence is built from TRBV19 and TRBJ1-1; 8 middle bases align to TRBD1. The source material was blood buffy coat. The DNA read from the CDR3 is TGTGCCAGTAGATTGTCTCAGGGGGCAAGGGGCACTGAA. It specifies CASRLSQGARGTE. The full CDR3 protein reads CASRLSQGARGTEAFF.